Listed here is a single T cell receptor (beta chain). This clonotype was seen a single time. The target of this receptor is not known. Base-call qualities are not available, and no considerably larger clone is one nucleotide away. A single read counts as weak evidence. The TCR beta CDR3 regions were amplified from the RNA transcripts. The first round of RT-PCR for the TCR CDR3 was performed with the HTBI primer set and the Qiagen OneStep RT-PCR kit. A second multiplex PCR round built the libraries, followed by size selection and purification. The libraries were sequenced on an Illumina HiSeq2000 using paired-end 100 bp reads. The original methods were these. SOAPnuke was used to process the raw data, with reads discarded if the reads contained adapters or uncalled bases, had a mean Phred below 15, or lacked an exact constant-primer or identifier match. COPE v1.2.5 was used to merge high-quality paired reads, and clonotypes were defined as unique nucleotide sequences. MiTCR v1.1 was used to align the clonotypes against IMGT TRBV, TRBD and TRBJ reference segments. The analysis included only V-J combinations with a frequency above 0.0001, which together covered about 99% of the repertoires. A TCS score was defined as the ratio between F50 (clonal expansion) and ExV (chaos), using BLOSUM62-based TCRdist between CDR3 peptides within each V-J. Welch's t-statistics and random forest reduced just over 500 V-J features to 13, which were used in a naive Bayes classifier (R e1071). The similarity between thyroid and blood repertoires was quantified using the Morisita-Horn index. TCRdb reworked the public reads: Q25 trimming with fastp, MiXCR clone assembly, productive beta chains retained. Each entry merges the rows of one CDR3 protein and shows their most common DNA and genes. What appears here as the V and J calls and clone size reflects TCRdb's work, not the paper's. The sample includes 800,000 or so distinct CDR3 sequences, with roughly 40% observed a single time. The top ten hold roughly 8.3% of the sample.

Graves' hyperthyroidism was defined as stable when no progression to ophthalmopathy occurred over 18 months of follow-up. The hyperthyroidism patients were between 18 and 65 years old and newly diagnosed, with a disease duration of less than 2 months. The study excluded patients with uncontrolled infections, other autoimmune diseases, pregnancy or lactation. Clinical symptoms, serum thyroxine and TRAb, thyroid ultrasound, and orbital computed tomography formed the basis for the diagnoses. Ficoll-Paque density gradient centrifugation was used to isolate PBMCs from around 10 ml of fresh peripheral blood. Total RNA was extracted with Trizol reagent, and quality was checked on an Agilent 2100 Bioanalyzer. This sample stems from a study of T cells in Graves' hyperthyroidism and ophthalmopathy (dated by TCRdb to about 2019). Turning to the overall study: Peripheral blood was collected at initial diagnosis, before any treatment. The study also compared thyroid tissue and blood T-cell repertoires from several Graves' hyperthyroidism patients. The 75 to 100 discovery patients were randomly divided into training and test sets at a 7:3 ratio. After blood sampling, hyperthyroidism patients were treated with methimazole at a starting dose of 30 mg daily, and ophthalmopathy patients were treated with high-dose intravenous methylprednisolone. According to the paper, TCR Vbeta CDR3 sequencing was carried out on over 130 peripheral blood samples, which came from more than 40 ophthalmopathy, 70 to 80 hyperthyroidism and approximately 17 progressor patients. Whether ophthalmopathy could be predicted prospectively was tested in an independent validation cohort made up of roughly 19 hyperthyroidism patients plus 17 patients who later progressed to ophthalmopathy. TCR V-J signatures able to tell the groups apart were searched for in a discovery cohort of 100 patients, of whom fewer than 45 had Graves' ophthalmopathy and roughly 57 had stable Graves' hyperthyroidism. The study at large found these results: Sample size was not statistically predetermined, and blinding of investigators to group allocation was not performed. Most expanded thyroid clonotypes (frequency above 0.001) were also found in blood, which suggests that blood repertoires may mirror thyroid immune responses. Ophthalmopathy was separated from stable hyperthyroidism by a 13 V-J signature model, with around 88% sensitivity and approximately 81% specificity obtained in cross-validation and 80%/75% obtained in testing. In validation, the model predicted progression to ophthalmopathy with 55% to 71% sensitivity and over 72% specificity, a median of around six months before onset.

The CDR3 has 11 amino acids, counting the end cysteine and phenylalanine. CDR3 DNA is the only sequence kept; it has 33 bases, read in frame from the first base. CDR1 and CDR2, looked up from the germline V gene (reference sequence), are GTSNPN and SVGIG. V drops 0 bases and J drops 8 bases, leaving 5 bases in between. This clonotype originated in a man between 18 and 35 years old with Graves' hyperthyroidism. Recombination joined TRBV30 with TRBJ1-3, with TRBD1 as a weak D call on 5 bases. The specimen sequenced was blood. The DNA sequence follows: TGTGCCTGGAGTGTGGGGGACACCATATATTTT. This yields the protein CAWSVGDTIYF.